This T cell receptor (beta chain) was captured by sequencing in a study of response to subunit inactivated influenza vaccine. TCRdb itself ran the RT-PCR reads through MiXCR, one entry per CDR3 protein. This table holds just over 300,000 distinct CDR3 sequences, around 22% found once. The V and J ends lost 4 bases and 3 bases respectively, with 5 bases between them. CDR3 size: 11 residues. Germline lookup yields CDR1 SGHRS and CDR2 YFSETQ. This clonotype showed up many times. The sample consisted of PBMCs from blood, taken approximately 22 months after vaccination. V and J are TRBV5-1 and TRBJ2-7; unclear D gene. This clonotype originated in a man aged 50-75 years who received an inactivated influenza vaccine. Here the CDR3 DNA reads TGCGCCAGCAGCGACCTCTACGAGCAGTACTTC. Its translation: CASSDLYEQYF.